The present entry profiles one T cell receptor (beta chain) with its context. This clone was recorded only once. It lacks a known antigen. No much larger clone is present one base from it, and per-base qualities are unavailable. Using the deep immunoSEQ assay, TCR CDR3 regions were amplified from genomic DNA by multiplex PCR. Extracted genomic DNA from each cell subset was distributed evenly across all wells of several immunoSEQ 96-well plates, and each plate was treated as a replicate. For sorted subsets, roughly 0.2 ug genomic DNA, equal to some 28,000 T cell genomes, was loaded into each replicate PCR. Purified libraries were measured with a Qubit 3.0 fluorometer, size-checked on a Bioanalyzer 2100, and measured again with the KAPA Library Quantification kit. Every immunoSEQ 96-well plate was sequenced on a separate single-read 150-cycle Illumina NextSeq 550 flow cell. Under the source paper's analysis protocol: Because only junctional sequences without quality scores were contained in the immunoSEQ output, filtering matching that applied to full-length reads could not be performed. Sequences were annotated with PyIR, a Python wrapper for IgBLAST v1.9, and V/J genes and CDR3 were assigned using IMGT germline references. Reads were filtered out if the reads had weak V/J assignments (E-value above 1e-6), no CDR3, stop codons, out-of-frame junctions, or ambiguous translated residues. A V3J clonotype was defined by an identical inferred V gene, J gene, and CDR3 amino acid sequence. Percentage overlap between repertoires was computed as shared unique clonotypes divided by the size of the smaller repertoire. Repertoire richness was assessed with RTK rarefaction, the Chao1 estimator, and Recon v2.1 estimates of unobserved clonotypes. Generation probabilities for all TCRbeta clonotypes obtained by the gDNA method from a handful of donors were computed using OLGA. TCRdb took over this immuneACCESS table, retaining in-frame rearrangements with V and J assigned. Such tables are incomplete; in checked studies, under half of the missing clones stem from an unresolved V gene, and the remainder is unexplained. V and J calls and clone size are those listed in that table; D and trimming were worked out from the DNA. The table for this sample lists some 2,000,000 clones; less than 95% of them were counted only once. 1% to 1.3% of the sample belongs to the ten largest clones.

Its CDR3 holds 16 amino acids, cysteine through phenylalanine. The entry retains the CDR3 DNA only, 48 bases that are in frame from base 1. Trimming accounts for 1 base at V and 4 bases at J, while the number of junction bases matched to no gene is 6. From a lookup of the germline V gene (reference sequence), CDR1 and CDR2 are SEHNR and FQNEAQ. These data originate in a study of shared clonotypes between healthy human individuals (dated by TCRdb to 2020 to 2022). As for the study more broadly: A few men and two women, aged 18 to 49 years, made up the cohort. For each donor, three plates each were used for CD4 naive and CD4 memory, two plates were used for CD8 naive, and one plate was used for CD8 memory. The study deeply sequenced blood TCR repertoires of five healthy adults to estimate repertoire size and the extent of clonotype sharing between individuals. Libraries were prepared and TCR repertoires were sequenced by different laboratories using diverse techniques, in order to increase sequencing depth and limit assay-specific biases. Between about 0.9 and 8.9 billion PBMCs per donor were obtained by leukapheresis. Study-wide conclusions, independent of this receptor: Based on pairwise subsampling, the degree of clonotype sharing among donors was expected to be affected by sequencing depth. Because the study included a small number of donors, the genetic and exposure-history diversity represented was limited. Incomplete sequencing was indicated by rarefaction of sorted-subset datasets, despite the large sequencing depth. Only blood was sampled, and tissue TCR repertoires likely differ from those in blood. Compared with non-shared clonotypes, the clonotypes found in all four sorted-subset donors had higher generation probabilities. Estimated clonotype richness was generally larger for naive than for memory subsets. Sharing across a few donors was observed for approximately 4.6% of naive CD4, over 3% of naive CD8, over 2% of memory CD4, and roughly 0.4% of memory CD8 clonotypes.

CD8 naive samples were CD45RO-negative cells positively selected for CCR7, giving a CD45RA+CCR7+ population that excluded TemRA cells. Healthy HIV-negative adults with no recently reported acute infections or vaccinations were included as donors. All donors were Caucasian adults living in Nashville, Tennessee, USA. Blood was collected by leukapheresis, and PBMCs were isolated by Ficoll-Histopaque density gradient centrifugation and then cryopreserved in liquid nitrogen vapor phase. Purity and quantity of every magnetically sorted T cell population were checked by analytical flow cytometry. Genomic DNA was isolated from each sorted fraction and quantified by UV absorbance on a Nanodrop 2000c.

This TCR was sampled from a man in his late teens or twenties in good health. The sequencing input was naive CD8+ T cells sorted from blood. Sample cell subset or site, as interpreted from the label and publication: CD45RA+CCR7+. The rearrangement combines TRBV7-9 with TRBJ2-3, with 9 bases aligning to TRBD2. Here the CDR3 is given as CASSLDHSGSADTQYF. The bases are TGTGCCAGCAGCTTAGACCATAGCGGGAGCGCAGATACGCAGTATTTT.